One T cell receptor (beta chain) is described in this entry. Its antigen is still unknown. No base-level quality is on record; no much larger clone is a single base apart. The cysteine opens and the phenylalanine closes a CDR3 of 17 amino acids. Here the CDR3 DNA is all that survives: 51 bases in frame from base 1. V lost 7 bases and J lost 0 bases; the stretch between them is 18 bases long. No treatment had been received by any patient before thyroid surgery. The study retrospectively analysed patient clinical samples collected from the early 2010s to the late 2010s using T-cell receptor beta sequencing. Library preparation employed PCR. The data were produced on an Illumina HiSeq 4000. The TCR beta-chain CDR3 region of each patient was profiled by high-throughput sequencing. Per the source publication's procedure: Drawing on CDR3 differences between clinicopathological groups, the researchers built a classifier meant to tell apart patients with distant-metastatic papillary thyroid cancer. Repertoire diversity was assessed with the Shannon index, and tumor-blood repertoire similarity with the Morisita-Horn index. TCRdb reprocessing: public reads trimmed at Q25 with fastp, clones called with MiXCR, in-frame beta chains kept. The V and J calls, along with clone size, are taken from TCRdb and not from the paper's own processing. The sample data list around 20,000 clones, and approximately 40% of these were observed just once. The ten largest clonotypes hold around 30% of the sample.

This specimen comes from a study of metastatic and nonmetastatic thyroid tumors (dated by TCRdb to about 2020). As for the study more broadly: For patients with malignant and with benign thyroid disease, the researchers compared repertoires between peripheral blood samples and tumor or nodule tissue samples. Results the study describes overall, beyond this receptor: In both blood and tumor samples, malignant tumors were reported to have significantly higher TCR beta diversity than benign nodules.

The specimen sequenced was tumor tissue. The origin of this receptor is a female donor with papillary thyroid cancer or a benign thyroid nodule (not recorded which). Some clones in this sample may be carry-over from other donors' samples. This sequence uses TRBV12-3 or TRBV12-4 and TRBJ1-4; TRBD1 might be the D gene, on 5 matching bases. The base sequence is TGTGCCAGCACCAATTTAGGGGCTGGTGCAACTAATGAAAAACTGTTTTTT. Its coded protein is CASTNLGAGATNEKLFF.